This T cell receptor beta chain was sequenced for a study of blood T cell repertoires in COVID-19. Using immunoSEQ multiplex PCR, the repertoire was profiled, and TCRdb retains in-frame clones only, with some absent. The table shows about 140,000 clones, with around 80% occurring only once. Between the trimmed V and J ends, which lost 3 bases and 2 bases, there was a span of 10 bases. Germline V CDR1 and CDR2: SGDLS, YYNGEE. The CDR3 covers 14 residues. Sequencing used PBMCs or T cells enriched from blood (not recorded which). This receptor was obtained from a woman between 18 and 29 years old who had been exposed to COVID-19. This chain uses TRBV9 with TRBJ2-3; weak D call: TRBD2 (6 bases). CDR3 residues: CASSGRDSTDTQYF. In DNA, the CDR3 is TGTGCCAGCAGCGGAAGGGACTCCACAGATACGCAGTATTTT.